The 31 T cell receptor beta chains presented below share a single source sample, sequenced in a study of T cell repertoires in cytomegalovirus infection. For these receptors, no antigen is known. TCRdb redid the calling of the reads with MiXCR, one entry per CDR3 protein. The sample yields some 560,000 distinct CDR3 sequences, over 35% seen once. This material consisted of cultured PBMCs, taken from culture after CMV antigen stimulation. Every receptor here comes from a human donor in good health (CMV status not recorded). Some clones in this sample may be carry-over from other donors' samples.

Remarks on this clonotype: Relative to the germline gene, one junction end is altered; a read error may explain this. DNA for the CDR3: TGTTCCAGCAGTTCAGGGGGCAATAATGAAAAACTGTTTTTT. Amino acids: CSSSSGGNNEKLFF. The chain carries TRBV6-1 and TRBJ1-4, with 8 bases lining up with TRBD1. The CDR3 runs to 14 residues. Germline V gene data show CDR1 as MNHNS and CDR2 as SASEGT.

As DNA, the CDR3 is TGTGCCAGTAGAACCGGGACTAGCGACGAGCAGTACTTC. Protein product: CASRTGTSDEQYF. The V call is TRBV6-1, the J call TRBJ2-7, with 10 bases fitting TRBD2. Germline-derived CDR1 and CDR2 are MNHNS and SASEGT. CDR3 size: 13 residues. The V gene end was trimmed by 9 bases and the J gene end by 5 bases; junction bases not matched to a gene: 7.

The chain joins TRBV12-3 or TRBV12-4 to TRBJ2-2, with D possibly matching TRBD2 (5 bases). The CDR3 runs to 14 residues. V was cut by 7 bases and J by 3 bases, with 12 bases left in between. The CDR3: CASITREYTGELFF. The CDR3 bases are TGTGCCAGCATTACAAGGGAGTACACCGGGGAGCTGTTTTTT.

This clonotype was recorded a few times. The chain joins TRBV10-2 to TRBJ2-7; possible D gene TRBD2, 6 bases. Germline CDR1 reads WSHSY; CDR2 reads SAAADI. Trimming removed 2 bases at V and 3 bases at J, with 17 bases between. The CDR3 totals 16 residues. The chain's CDR3 is CASSEPGGIKNYEQYF. For the CDR3, the DNA is TGCGCCAGCAGTGAGCCCGGGGGAATAAAAAACTACGAGCAGTACTTC.

J is TRBJ2-1 and V is TRBV18, with 7 bases aligning to TRBD1. V dropped 2 bases and J dropped 4; count of bases not matched to a gene: 26. CDR1 is KGHSH and CDR2 is LQKENI in the germline V gene. CDR3 length equals 22 residues. This CDR3 is CASSPISPREEPQGRLYNEQFF. The CDR3 nucleotides read TGTGCCAGCTCACCAATTTCCCCCCGCGAGGAGCCACAGGGGCGACTATACAATGAGCAGTTCTTC.

This chain connects TRBV29-1 to TRBJ2-2; D may be TRBD1 (5 bases). Trimming stripped 6 bases from V and 3 bases from J, with 14 bases between. The CDR3 covers 14 residues. Germline CDR1 is SQVTM and CDR2 is ANQGSEA. Here the CDR3 reads CSVLPRGDTGELFF. The DNA for the CDR3 is TGCAGCGTACTCCCTAGGGGCGACACCGGGGAGCTGTTTTTT.

The V gene is TRBV11-3, the J gene TRBJ1-1; possibly TRBD1 for D (5 bases). Germline CDR1 SGHNT, CDR2 YENEEA. The CDR3 totals 14 residues. Trimming took 1 base from V and 4 from J, leaving 10 bases between them. The CDR3 reads CASSLVRDGTEAFF. The CDR3 bases are TGTGCCAGCAGCTTAGTGAGGGACGGCACTGAAGCTTTCTTT.

The chain is built from TRBV20-1 and TRBJ2-1; D possibly corresponds to TRBD2 (5 bases). V was trimmed by 3 bases and J by 7 bases, leaving 10 bases between them. This CDR3 has 12 amino acids. Germline CDR1 reads DFQATT; CDR2 reads SNEGSKA (reference sequence). In nucleotides, the CDR3 is TGCAGTGCTAGTATTAGCGAGAATGAGCAGTTCTTC. It encodes CSASISENEQFF.

CDR3 sequence reads: CASSSSGPATYEQYF. CDR3 nucleotide sequence: TGTGCCAGCAGCTCGAGCGGACCTGCTACCTACGAGCAGTACTTC. The chain has TRBV7-2 and TRBJ2-7; D is possibly TRBD2 (5 bases). This CDR3 is built from 15 residues. Between the trimmed V and J ends, which lost 4 bases and 2 bases, there was a span of 15 bases. Germline-derived CDR1 and CDR2 are SGHTA and FQGNSA.

The chain couples TRBV4-3 to TRBJ2-5, with D possibly matching TRBD1 (5 bases). With 5 bases removed from V and 3 bases from J, the gap between germline ends came to 10 bases. The CDR3 consists of 13 residues. Looked up from germline, CDR1 is LGHNA and CDR2 is YSLEER. The CDR3 bases are TGCGCCAGCAGCGGACAACCAGAAGAGACCCAGTACTTC. It specifies CASSGQPEETQYF.

The chain joins TRBV15 to TRBJ2-5; 10 positions match TRBD2. Germline V gene sequence: CDR1 LNHNV, CDR2 YYDKDF (reference sequence). V was pared by 3 bases and J by 5 bases, with 12 bases of the junction left unmatched. This CDR3 region has 17 residues. CDR3 nucleotides: TGTGCCACCAGCAGCTTTCCCGGGCTAGCGGGAGTTGAGACCCAGTACTTC. It encodes CATSSFPGLAGVETQYF.

This chain joins TRBV20-1 and TRBJ1-1; TRBD1 might be the D (5 bases). V gave up 2 bases and J gave up 0 bases, with 7 bases separating them. The CDR3 length is 13 residues. Germline V gives CDR1 DFQATT, CDR2 SNEGSKA (reference sequence). CDR3 region: CSARPRVNTEAFF. The CDR3 DNA reads TGCAGTGCTAGACCCAGGGTGAACACTGAAGCTTTCTTT.

Only a few counts were recorded for this clonotype. V usage is TRBV20-1 and J usage is TRBJ1-5; 7 bases fit TRBD1. V dropped 3 bases and J dropped 6; count of bases not matched to a gene: 8. The CDR3 sequence is 14 residues long. Germline V gene sequence: CDR1 DFQATT, CDR2 SNEGSKA (reference sequence). Here the CDR3 DNA reads TGCAGTGCTAGTCCTACAGGGGTTGGTCAGCCCCAGCATTTT. Translating it yields CSASPTGVGQPQHF.

This clonotype appeared a few times. This chain joins TRBV20-1 and TRBJ1-3; D is possibly TRBD1 (6 bases). The V and J ends lost 6 bases and 0 bases respectively, with 18 bases between them. CDR1 DFQATT and CDR2 SNEGSKA come from the germline V gene (reference sequence). The CDR3 has 16 amino acids. Written as DNA, the CDR3 is TGCAGTGCGGATATTAGGACAGCAAGCTCTGGAAACACCATATATTTT. Protein sequence: CSADIRTASSGNTIYF.

V is TRBV2 and J is TRBJ2-7; 12 positions match TRBD2. The germline gives CDR1 SNHLY, CDR2 FYNNEI. This CDR3 is 16 amino acids long. Trimming at V came to 6 bases and at J to 3 bases, leaving 9 bases not matched to a gene. Here the CDR3 reads CASRGLAGHNFYEQYF. Here the CDR3 DNA reads TGTGCCAGCAGAGGACTAGCGGGACACAATTTCTACGAGCAGTACTTC.

This rearrangement joins TRBV12-3 or TRBV12-4 to TRBJ1-2; TRBD1 might be the D (6 bases). V dropped 6 bases and J dropped 5 bases, with 16 bases sitting between them. CDR3 length: 14 residues. The CDR3 DNA follows: TGTGCCAGCAGCCCCCGGGCAGGGGTGTATGGCTACACCTTC. Residues: CASSPRAGVYGYTF.

A remark on this clonotype: Sequence at one end of the junction differs from germline and may be a read error. The chain links TRBV6-1 to TRBJ1-1; tentatively, D is TRBD1 (6 bases). The CDR3 is made up of 15 amino acids. Germline V gives CDR1 MNHNS, CDR2 SASEGT. This chain's CDR3 is CASREGGGASTEAFF. As DNA, the CDR3 is TGTGCCAGCAGGGAAGGAGGGGGGGCTTCGACTGAAGCTTTCTTT.

V gene TRBV28 combines with J gene TRBJ1-1; 10 positions agree with TRBD1. This CDR3 is built from 16 residues. V shed 10 bases and J 4 bases; nucleotides not matched to a gene: 15. Germline V gene lookup returns CDR1 MDHEN and CDR2 SYDVKM. CDR3 sequence: CATVLGQGGISTEAFF. The CDR3, as DNA: TGTGCCACCGTACTTGGACAGGGGGGCATATCCACTGAAGCTTTCTTT.

This clonotype was observed a handful of times. The DNA of the CDR3 is TGTGCCAGCAGTGAATTAATACCCACTGAAGCTTTCTTT. It specifies CASSELIPTEAFF. This chain links TRBV6-1 with TRBJ1-1, with no clear D. Germline CDR1 and CDR2: MNHNS and SASEGT. This CDR3 spans 13 amino acids. The V end lost 2 bases, the J end lost 4 bases, and 8 bases lay between the germline ends.

This clonotype was observed a handful of times. This chain links TRBV6-6 with TRBJ1-5, with unresolved D. Germline V gene data show CDR1 as MNHNY and CDR2 as SVGAGI (reference sequence). V lost 6 bases and J lost 1, with 7 bases in between. The CDR3 length is 13 residues. The CDR3 DNA reads TGTGCCAGCAGACGAGGGAGCAATCAGCCCCAGCATTTT. As protein: CASRRGSNQPQHF.

This chain joins TRBV7-9 and TRBJ1-1; D is unclear. The V end was cut by 5 bases, the J end by 4 bases, with 14 bases between. This CDR3 has 14 amino acids. Germline CDR1 SEHNR, CDR2 FQNEAQ (reference sequence). CDR3 sequence reads: CASSPEGLSTEAFF. In DNA, the CDR3 is TGTGCCAGCAGCCCCGAAGGGTTGAGCACTGAAGCTTTCTTT.

The sample holds a few counts of this clonotype. V gene TRBV12-3 or TRBV12-4 combines with J gene TRBJ2-7; 11 positions agree with TRBD2. The junction had 8 bases not matched to a gene; V was cut back by 1 base and J by 6 bases. CDR3 length: 16 residues. This chain's CDR3 is CASSLGLAGLSREQYF. In DNA form, the CDR3 reads TGTGCCAGCAGTTTAGGACTAGCGGGATTGAGTCGCGAGCAGTACTTC.

The CDR3 spells CASSPGTSGFNEQFF. The CDR3 DNA follows: TGCGCCAGCAGCCCCGGGACTAGCGGATTCAATGAGCAGTTCTTC. This sequence joins TRBV5-1 and TRBJ2-1; 11 bases are a match to TRBD2. The CDR3 contains 15 residues. CDR1 and CDR2 (germline): SGHRS, YFSETQ. J lost 6 bases, V lost 4 bases, and 6 bases had no gene match. Supplemented by reference TRBV5-1 and TRBJ2-1, the full variable domain reads KAGVTQTPRYLIKTRGQQVTLSCSPISGHRSVSWYQQTPGQGLQFLFEYFSETQRNKGNFPGRFSGRQFSNSRSEMNVSTLELGDSALYLCASSPGTSGFNEQFFGPGTRLTVL.

This rearrangement joins TRBV12-3 or TRBV12-4 to TRBJ1-4; D is uncertain. V shed 5 bases and J shed 5 bases, with 18 bases lying between them. This CDR3 comprises 16 residues. The CDR3 protein is CASSHSSGPTNEKLFF. As DNA, the CDR3 is TGTGCCAGCAGTCACTCTTCCGGGCCCACGAATGAAAAACTGTTTTTT.

The V and J genes are TRBV6-1 and TRBJ1-1; possibly TRBD1 for D (5 bases). This CDR3 is 15 amino acids long. Trimming left V 3 bases short and J 4 bases short, with 15 bases between. CDR1 and CDR2 (germline): MNHNS, SASEGT. CDR3 sequence (DNA): TGTGCCAGCAGTGATCGGGCAAAGGGGAGCACTGAAGCTTTCTTT. This gives the protein CASSDRAKGSTEAFF.

The chain employs TRBV7-2 and TRBJ2-7, with D unresolved. CDR3 length: 13 amino acids. In germline, CDR1 is SGHTA, CDR2 FQGNSA. Trimming shortened V by 1 base and J by 5 bases, and 9 bases separated the two germline ends. Written as DNA, the CDR3 is TGTGCCAGCAGCTTAGAGGCTCGCAACGAGCAGTACTTC. It yields the protein CASSLEARNEQYF.

The rearrangement uses TRBV6-1 and TRBJ1-6, with D possibly being TRBD1 (6 bases). There are 15 residues in the CDR3. V lost 7 bases to trimming and J lost 3 bases, with 13 bases between them. From germline, CDR1 is MNHNS and CDR2 SASEGT. The CDR3 region has the DNA TGTGCCAGCATCGAAACAGGGTACTATAATTCACCCCTCCACTTT. It yields the protein CASIETGYYNSPLHF.

Points on this clonotype: An end of the junction does not agree with germline; a read error may underlie this. The genes are TRBV7-4 and TRBJ2-3, with unresolved D. This CDR3 spans 15 amino acids. Germline CDR1 reads SGHVT; CDR2 reads SQSDAQ. The CDR3, as DNA: TGTGCCAGCAGCTCAGACATGGTTAGCATAGATACGCAGTATTTT. Amino acid sequence: CASSSDMVSIDTQYF.

V and J are TRBV7-9 and TRBJ2-7; TRBD1 agrees at 7 bases. Germline trimming cut 5 bases from V and 6 bases from J; bases unmatched to any gene: 22. The CDR3 has 18 amino acids. Germline V gene data show CDR1 as SEHNR and CDR2 as FQNEAQ (reference sequence). CDR3 sequence: CASSPAGSSGQRLGEQYF. The CDR3 DNA is TGTGCCAGCAGCCCAGCCGGTAGCTCGGGACAGAGATTGGGCGAGCAGTACTTC.

The gene calls are TRBV2 and TRBJ2-7; no clear D gene. The CDR3 is 15 amino acids. CDR1 is SNHLY, CDR2 FYNNEI, per germline. V was shortened by 0 bases and J by 5 bases, with 14 bases between the two germline ends. CDR3 nucleotides: TGTGCCAGCAGTGAAGCGGGCAGGAGCTCAGACGAGCAGTACTTC. Its translation is CASSEAGRSSDEQYF.

This clonotype was detected only a few times. The chain uses TRBV7-2 and TRBJ2-3; 13 bases are shared with TRBD2. This CDR3 has 17 amino acids. Looked up from germline, CDR1 is SGHTA and CDR2 is FQGNSA. Trimming removed 5 bases from V and 3 bases from J; junction bases left unmatched: 8. The CDR3: CASSAGLAGWLTDTQYF. In DNA, the CDR3 is TGTGCCAGCAGCGCGGGACTAGCGGGGTGGTTGACAGATACGCAGTATTTT.